A single sample is the source of the 25 T cell receptor beta chains below, sequenced in a study of blood T cells in healthy people across ages. Primed by a sample-barcoded 5' primer and a J-beta primer mix, a second PCR proceeded for about 6 to 12 cycles. TCRdb re-derived calls from the 5' RACE reads in MiXCR, one entry per CDR3 protein. The data show 750,000 to 950,000 distinct CDR3 sequences, with approximately 32% seen just once and roughly 10% held by the top ten. The same sample was also used in a study of T cells of mothers and their children.

The sample consisted of blood. The receptors originated from a woman aged 35 to 49 in good health.

The V and J genes are TRBV7-9 and TRBJ2-3; the match to TRBD1 covers 12 bases. Trimming cost V 5 bases and J 7 bases; bases outside gene matches: 7. The CDR3 sequence is 15 residues long. Looked up from germline, CDR1 is SEHNR and CDR2 is FQNEAQ (reference sequence). The CDR3 spells CASSQGTGGIHTQYF. The DNA of the CDR3 is TGTGCCAGCAGCCAAGGGACAGGGGGCATACATACGCAGTATTTT.

This clonotype was seen at least ten times. This CDR3 is CSARDMDNEQFF. The CDR3 DNA sequence: TGCAGTGCTAGAGATATGGACAATGAGCAGTTCTTC. The chain recombines TRBV20-1 with TRBJ2-1; no clear D gene. V gave up 0 bases and J gave up 5 bases, with 5 bases separating them. Germline values: CDR1 DFQATT, CDR2 SNEGSKA (reference sequence). The CDR3 covers 12 residues.

As for this clonotype: A much larger clone differs by one base, so this may be a read error. The rearrangement links TRBV28 to TRBJ2-5; D is undetermined. Judging by the DNA end, TRBJ2-7 fits better; the J call may be wrong. The CDR3 is made up of 10 amino acids. In germline, CDR1 is MDHEN, CDR2 SYDVKM. CDR3 nucleotides: TGTGCCAGCGGGATCTACGAGCAGTACTTC. Translating gives CASGIYEQYF.

A few counts support this clonotype. The chain joins TRBV20-1 to TRBJ1-2; D may be TRBD1 (6 bases). Germline CDR1 and CDR2: DFQATT and SNEGSKA (reference sequence). The CDR3 runs to 13 residues. V was clipped by 2 bases and J by 6 bases, with 13 bases between them. For the CDR3, the DNA is TGCAGTGCTAGACGGACAGAAGAGAATGGCTACACCTTC. It codes for CSARRTEENGYTF.

The genes are TRBV3-1 and TRBJ1-1; maybe TRBD1 (5 bases). Trimming cost V 1 base and J 10 bases, with 19 bases left between them. Per the germline V gene, CDR1 is LGHDT and CDR2 is YNNKEL (reference sequence). CDR3 size: 15 residues. The CDR3 is CASSQGGPVTVGAFF. The CDR3 DNA reads as TGTGCCAGCAGCCAAGGCGGCCCGGTGACAGTTGGAGCTTTCTTT.

This clonotype was counted a few times. A junction boundary mismatches the germline segment, possibly from a read error. J is TRBJ1-2 and V is TRBV4-1, with D unresolved. CDR3 size: 15 residues. Looked up from germline, CDR1 is MGHRA and CDR2 is YSYEKL. Here the CDR3 DNA reads TGCGCCAGCAGCCAAGATCCAGAGTATTCTAGAGGCTGCACCTTC. Its translation is CASSQDPEYSRGCTF.

This chain uses TRBV7-2 with TRBJ2-5; a weak D match, TRBD2 (6 bases). The germline V and J ends were trimmed by 2 bases and 4 bases, with 17 bases remaining between them. CDR1 and CDR2 (germline): SGHTA, FQGNSA. The CDR3 extends over 16 amino acids. The CDR3 protein is CASSLTSRAVRETQYF. In DNA, the CDR3 is TGTGCCAGCAGCTTAACTAGCAGGGCAGTGAGAGAGACCCAGTACTTC.

The chain couples TRBV21-1 to TRBJ2-4. The J call may be wrong; the DNA end is better matched by TRBJ2-7. TRBV21-1 is reported as a pseudogene. This CDR3 has 12 amino acids. CDR3 in amino acids: CASSKRRYEQYF. The CDR3 nucleotides are TGTGCCAGCAGCAAACGCAGGTACGAGCAGTACTTC.

V and J are TRBV5-6 and TRBJ2-3; D is possibly TRBD1 or TRBD2 (5 bases each). Germline V CDR1 and CDR2: SGHDT, YYEEEE. The V end lost 4 bases, the J end lost 13 bases, and 13 bases lay between the germline ends. There are 11 residues in the CDR3. CDR3 DNA: TGTGCCAGCAGCGAGGGCAGGGTAGAGTATTTT. Its translation: CASSEGRVEYF.

There are a few counts of this clonotype. This chain connects TRBV5-5 to TRBJ2-7; D may be TRBD1 (5 bases). This CDR3 contains 17 residues. From germline, CDR1 is SGHKS and CDR2 YYEKEE (reference sequence). V lost 4 bases, J lost 3 bases, and 23 bases lay in between. The CDR3 nucleotides are TGTGCCAGCAGCGCTGGGCCAGGGCAGGGAAAGGGCTACGAGCAGTACTTC. This gives the protein CASSAGPGQGKGYEQYF. Full variable domain (rest looked up from reference TRBV5-5 and TRBJ2-7): DAGVTQSPTHLIKTRGQQVTLRCSPISGHKSVSWYQQVLGQGPQFIFQYYEKEERGRGNFPDRFSARQFPNYSSELNVNALLLGDSALYLCASSAGPGQGKGYEQYFGPGTRLTVT.

This clonotype was found a few times. The chain uses TRBV19 and TRBJ2-5; 7 positions match TRBD2. This CDR3 comprises 13 residues. The germline V gene encodes CDR1 LNHDA and CDR2 SQIVND (reference sequence). Unmatched junction bases numbered 5, after V lost 5 bases and J lost 5 bases. CDR3 sequence reads: CASSWGGAETQYF. The CDR3 DNA follows: TGTGCCAGTAGTTGGGGAGGGGCCGAGACCCAGTACTTC. Using reference TRBV19 and TRBJ2-5 for the parts outside the CDR3, the full variable domain is DGGITQSPKYLFRKEGQNVTLSCEQNLNHDAMYWYRQDPGQGLRLIYYSQIVNDFQKGDIAEGYSVSREKKESFPLTVTSAQKNPTAFYLCASSWGGAETQYFGPGTRLLVL.

This clonotype came up many times. V is TRBV20-1 and J is TRBJ2-4; 8 bases fit TRBD1. The V gene's germline CDR1 is DFQATT and CDR2 SNEGSKA (reference sequence). CDR3 length: 16 amino acids. V dropped 3 bases and J dropped 1; count of bases not matched to a gene: 8. The CDR3 DNA reads as TGCAGTGCTAGTTCCCCAACAGGGGGGGCCAAAAACATTCAGTACTTC. It yields the protein CSASSPTGGAKNIQYF.

This clonotype was seen a handful of times. This chain's CDR3 is CASSQGLGPNTQYF. The CDR3 bases are TGTGCCAGCAGCCAGGGGCTGGGGCCTAATACGCAGTATTTT. The chain employs TRBV28 and TRBJ2-3; tentatively, D is TRBD1 (6 bases). The CDR3 totals 14 residues. The germline CDR1 and CDR2 sequences are MDHEN and SYDVKM. Trimming cost V 6 bases and J 7 bases, with 17 bases left between them.

The chain joins TRBV11-1 to TRBJ2-6, with D possibly matching TRBD1 (5 bases). CDR1 and CDR2 from the germline V gene are SGHAT and FQDESV (reference sequence). The V end was cut by 5 bases, the J end by 0 bases, with 14 bases between. The CDR3 spans 17 residues. The CDR3 DNA follows: TGTGCCAGCAGCAGGACGACAGCGATCTCTGGGGCCAACGTCCTGACTTTC. Its translation is CASSRTTAISGANVLTF.

In DNA, the CDR3 is TGTGCCAGCAGCTGGACTCGCGCGGCAGATACGCAGTATTTT. This codes for CASSWTRAADTQYF. This chain uses TRBV27 with TRBJ2-3, with D possibly matching TRBD2 (5 bases). Germline assignment: CDR1 MNHEY and CDR2 SMNVEV (reference sequence). The CDR3 runs to 14 residues. Trimming pared 6 bases from V and 4 bases from J, leaving 14 bases between.

This clonotype was found many times. The gene calls are TRBV7-2 and TRBJ2-3; 9 bases are shared with TRBD2. V was clipped by 6 bases and J by 2 bases; unmatched bases: 6. Germline loops: CDR1 SGHTA, CDR2 FQGNSA. CDR3 size: 15 residues. The CDR3 region has the DNA TGTGCCAGCAGTTTTCAGCGGGGGGTCACAGATACGCAGTATTTT. Encoded protein: CASSFQRGVTDTQYF.

Regarding this clonotype: A much larger clone differs by one base, so this may be a read error. Here the CDR3 omits its conserved ending phenylalanine or tryptophan, so a read error is the likely source. V gene TRBV6-5 combines with J gene TRBJ1-2; perhaps TRBD1 as D (5 bases). The CDR3 consists of 14 residues. Trimming took off 6 bases at V and 4 bases at J, with 15 bases between the two ends. Germline CDR1 and CDR2: MNHEY and SVGAGI. The CDR3 here is CASSPLGGSYGYTC. The CDR3, as DNA: TGTGCCAGCAGCCCCTTGGGGGGGAGCTATGGCTACACCTGC.

This clonotype occurred a few times. V is TRBV4-1 and J is TRBJ2-1; D is unclear. Per the germline V gene, CDR1 is MGHRA and CDR2 is YSYEKL. V was trimmed by 0 bases and J by 9 bases, leaving 15 bases between them. The CDR3 covers 15 residues. In DNA, the CDR3 is TGCGCCAGCAGCCAAGAAGAGGCAGTTAAGGGTGAGCAGTTCTTC. It yields the protein CASSQEEAVKGEQFF.

On this clonotype: A much bigger clone sits one base away, suggesting this may be a read error. V is TRBV7-2 and J is TRBJ1-2; 7 positions match TRBD1. Germline CDR1 and CDR2: SGHTA and FQGNSA. This CDR3 comprises 14 residues. CDR3: CASIHRGLDYGYIF. Here the CDR3 DNA reads TGTGCCAGCATCCACAGGGGTCTGGACTATGGCTACATCTTC. The whole variable domain, filled in from reference TRBV7-2 and TRBJ1-2, reads GAGVSQSPSNKVTEKGKDVELRCDPISGHTALYWYRQSLGQGLEFLIYFQGNSAPDKSGLPSDRFSAERTGGSVSTLTIQRTQQEDSAVYLCASIHRGLDYGYIFGSGTRLTVV.

The sample holds many counts of this clonotype. This chain uses TRBV29-1 with TRBJ1-2; 10 nucleotides agree with TRBD1. The V gene end was trimmed by 2 bases and the J gene end by 4 bases; junction bases not matched to a gene: 10. CDR3 length: 16 amino acids. Per germline, CDR1 SQVTM and CDR2 ANQGSEA. CDR3 protein: CSVERTGGPKSYGYTF. CDR3 sequence (DNA): TGCAGCGTTGAAAGGACAGGGGGACCCAAATCCTATGGCTACACCTTC.

This clonotype turned up a few times. The chain combines TRBV9 with TRBJ2-1; 7 nucleotides agree with TRBD2. Per germline, CDR1 SGDLS and CDR2 YYNGEE. The CDR3 runs to 18 residues. V lost 9 bases to trimming and J lost 0 bases; unmatched junction nucleotides: 18. CDR3 sequence (DNA): TGTGCCACCCATATTAGACTAGCCAAAGCGGACTCCTACAATGAGCAGTTCTTC. Protein sequence: CATHIRLAKADSYNEQFF.

The table lists this clonotype with many counts. J is TRBJ2-3 and V is TRBV12-3 or TRBV12-4, with D tentatively TRBD2 (6 bases). The length of the CDR3 is 14 residues. Deletions cut 3 bases from V and 6 bases from J, with 13 bases between. The DNA for the CDR3 is TGTGCCAGCAGTTTTTCAGGAGGGTCCGATACGCAGTATTTT. Protein product: CASSFSGGSDTQYF.

This clonotype was observed a few times. V usage is TRBV20-1 and J usage is TRBJ1-2, with 9 positions matching TRBD1. The V gene end was trimmed by 5 bases and the J gene end by 0 bases; junction bases not matched to a gene: 10. From germline, CDR1 is DFQATT and CDR2 SNEGSKA (reference sequence). This CDR3 is built from 16 residues. The CDR3 here is CSAPPGTGIANYGYTF. The CDR3, as DNA: TGCAGTGCTCCTCCCGGGACAGGGATCGCTAACTATGGCTACACCTTC.

This clonotype came up many times. The chain joins TRBV4-1 to TRBJ2-3, with 7 bases matching TRBD1. V shed 3 bases, J shed 0 bases, and the junction held 6 bases outside the gene matches. The CDR3 loop spans 16 amino acids. The germline V gene has CDR1 MGHRA and CDR2 YSYEKL. CDR3 sequence (DNA): TGCGCCAGCAGCCATTTCCCGGGACAGAGCACAGATACGCAGTATTTT. Translated, it gives CASSHFPGQSTDTQYF.

About this clonotype: The junction and the germline gene differ at one end; a read error may be behind it. V usage is TRBV25-1 and J usage is TRBJ2-7; perhaps TRBD1 as D (6 bases). This CDR3 has 13 residues. Germline lookup yields CDR1 MGHDK and CDR2 SYGVNS. The CDR3 DNA is TGTACCAGCAGGGCCACAGGGTTTTACGAGCAGTACTTC. It specifies CTSRATGFYEQYF.